These 20 T cell receptor beta chains were all obtained from the same sample, sequenced in a study of T cells in Graves' hyperthyroidism and ophthalmopathy. Using RNA transcripts as the source, TCR beta CDR3 regions were amplified. The TCR CDR3 was amplified in a first-round RT-PCR using the HTBI primer set. MiXCR, applied by TCRdb to the multiplex PCR reads, yields one record per CDR3 protein. The sample contains about 180,000 distinct CDR3 sequences, about a sixth of which appear only once. Sequencing was carried out using blood. The receptors come from a woman between 45 and 60 years old with Graves' hyperthyroidism.

This clonotype was detected many times. The gene calls are TRBV11-2 and TRBJ1-2; no clear D. Per germline, CDR1 SGHAT and CDR2 FQNNGV. V was trimmed by 0 bases and J by 8 bases, leaving 16 bases between them. The CDR3 has 15 amino acids. The CDR3 coding sequence is TGTGCCAGCAGCTTAGATTATGTCGACGCTGGGGGCTACACCTTC. This codes for CASSLDYVDAGGYTF.

This clonotype showed up many times. This rearrangement joins TRBV28 to TRBJ1-2; D is perhaps TRBD1 (5 bases). Between the trimmed V and J ends, which lost 4 bases and 5 bases, there was a span of 17 bases. The CDR3 runs 15 residues. The germline gives CDR1 MDHEN, CDR2 SYDVKM. The DNA of the CDR3 is TGTGCCAGCAGTTCCATACCGGGGGGTCGGTATGGCTACACCTTC. Its translation is CASSSIPGGRYGYTF.

This clonotype came up many times. V gene TRBV18 combines with J gene TRBJ1-1; D not certain. The V end was cut by 2 bases, the J end by 4 bases, with 8 bases between. The CDR3 is 13 residues long. The germline V gene encodes CDR1 KGHSH and CDR2 LQKENI. The CDR3 loop reads CASSPVEGTEAFF. CDR3 in DNA: TGTGCCAGCTCACCAGTGGAGGGCACTGAAGCTTTCTTT. Full variable domain (missing parts from reference TRBV18 and TRBJ1-1): NAGVMQNPRHLVRRRGQEARLRCSPMKGHSHVYWYRQLPEEGLKFMVYLQKENIIDESGMPKERFSAEFPKEGPSILRIQQVVRGDSAAYFCASSPVEGTEAFFGQGTRLTVV.

As regards this clonotype: As the CDR3 is not closed by the conserved phenylalanine or tryptophan, this likely results from a read error. The V and J genes are TRBV27 and TRBJ2-7; 7 bases agree with TRBD1. The V segment lost 4 bases and the J segment 0 bases; nucleotides outside the gene matches: 6. Germline V lookup: CDR1 MNHEY, CDR2 SMNVEV (reference sequence). CDR3 length: 15 amino acids. The CDR3 here is CASSWTGDASYEQYL. CDR3 DNA: TGTGCCAGCAGTTGGACAGGAGACGCCTCCTACGAGCAGTACCTC.

This clonotype was counted at least ten times. V and J are TRBV10-1 and TRBJ2-2; D is unresolved. Germline lookup yields CDR1 WNHNN and CDR2 SYGVQD (reference sequence). This CDR3 is 13 amino acids long. Trimming removed 6 bases from V and 5 bases from J, with 10 bases in between. For the CDR3, the DNA is TGCGCCAGCAGGCGTGACGAAACCGGGGAGCTGTTTTTT. This sequence encodes CASRRDETGELFF.

In its sample, this clonotype was seen many times. This rearrangement joins TRBV19 to TRBJ1-1; the match to TRBD1 covers 7 bases. Germline V gene lookup returns CDR1 LNHDA and CDR2 SQIVND (reference sequence). This CDR3 is 16 amino acids long. With 8 bases clipped from V and 0 bases from J, the junction kept 12 bases outside the gene matches. The CDR3 coding sequence is TGTGCCAGTCTGAGAGTGGGGGGGACAGTGAACACTGAAGCTTTCTTT. Amino acid sequence: CASLRVGGTVNTEAFF. Based on the CDR3 plus reference TRBV19 and TRBJ1-1, the full variable domain is DGGITQSPKYLFRKEGQNVTLSCEQNLNHDAMYWYRQDPGQGLRLIYYSQIVNDFQKGDIAEGYSVSREKKESFPLTVTSAQKNPTAFYLCASLRVGGTVNTEAFFGQGTRLTVV.

With regard to this clonotype: A much larger clone is a single base away; this may be a read error. The V gene is TRBV12-3 or TRBV12-4, the J gene TRBJ2-2, with 7 bases fitting TRBD1. J was trimmed by 3 bases and V by 2 bases; bases with no gene match: 3. The CDR3 length is 15 residues. This CDR3 is CASSLRGTDTGELFF. The DNA of the CDR3 is TGTGCCAGCAGTTTAAGGGGGACAGACACCGGGGAGCTGTTTTTT.

This clonotype was counted between two and nine times. The rearrangement joins TRBV19 to TRBJ1-1; TRBD1 might be the D (6 bases). The CDR3 is made up of 13 amino acids. Germline loops: CDR1 LNHDA, CDR2 SQIVND (reference sequence). Trimming took 5 bases from V and 1 from J, leaving 8 bases between them. The CDR3 bases are TGTGCCAGTAGTGCGGGGGCGAACACTGAAGCTTTCTTT. It translates to CASSAGANTEAFF.

This clonotype was counted ten times or more. The V and J genes are TRBV5-1 and TRBJ1-2; 9 bases fit TRBD1. The ends lost 0 bases at V and 8 bases at J; junction bases unmatched: 8. The CDR3 is 15 residues long. Looked up from germline, CDR1 is SGHRS and CDR2 is YFSETQ. CDR3 protein: CASSLDPQGARGYTF. The CDR3 DNA reads TGCGCCAGCAGCTTGGACCCACAGGGGGCGCGGGGCTACACCTTC.

The genes are TRBV5-1 and TRBJ2-2; weak D call: TRBD1 (6 bases). The CDR3 length is 16 residues. Germline-derived CDR1 and CDR2 are SGHRS and YFSETQ. Trimming removed 2 bases at V and 0 bases at J, with 11 bases between. This CDR3 is CASSFGQSANTGELFF. The CDR3 bases are TGCGCCAGCAGCTTCGGACAGAGCGCGAACACCGGGGAGCTGTTTTTT.

The chain recombines TRBV6-1 with TRBJ2-5; a weak D match, TRBD2 (5 bases). Germline values: CDR1 MNHNS, CDR2 SASEGT. CDR3 length: 13 amino acids. V lost 4 bases and J 4 bases, leaving 10 bases between the germline ends. The CDR3 sequence: CASSAGSGETQYF. As DNA, the CDR3 is TGTGCCAGCAGTGCGGGGAGTGGAGAGACCCAGTACTTC.

This chain uses TRBV18 with TRBJ2-7; perhaps TRBD1 as D (7 bases). V shed 6 bases and J shed 5 bases, with 26 bases lying between them. From germline, CDR1 is KGHSH and CDR2 LQKENI. The CDR3 runs to 17 residues. The CDR3 here is CASSQGTPRGVGNEQYF. In DNA form, the CDR3 reads TGTGCCAGCTCCCAAGGCACCCCCAGGGGGGTGGGGAACGAGCAGTACTTC.

The sample holds a few counts of this clonotype. The V gene is TRBV5-6, the J gene TRBJ2-5; 8 nucleotides align to TRBD2. V lost 4 bases to trimming and J lost 5 bases; unmatched junction nucleotides: 16. Germline V gene data show CDR1 as SGHDT and CDR2 as YYEEEE. The CDR3 has 17 residues. For the CDR3, the DNA is TGTGCCAGCAGCCCAGCGAGGGCTAGCGGGTGGGCTGAGACCCAGTACTTC. Protein sequence: CASSPARASGWAETQYF.

In this sample, this clonotype turned up many times. CDR3 protein: CASSVRTSYNEQFF. The CDR3 DNA follows: TGTGCCAGCAGCGTCCGGACTAGCTACAATGAGCAGTTCTTC. This chain joins TRBV9 and TRBJ2-1; TRBD2 agrees at 7 bases. With 2 bases clipped from V and 3 bases from J, the junction kept 2 bases outside the gene matches. There are 14 residues in the CDR3. Per the germline V gene, CDR1 is SGDLS and CDR2 is YYNGEE.

CDR3 nucleotides: TGCGCCAGCAGCCAAGAGGTCGGATTATACGAGCAGTACTTC. This translates into CASSQEVGLYEQYF. The chain carries TRBV4-3 and TRBJ2-7; D is uncertain. The CDR3 is 14 amino acids. Trimming took off 0 bases at V and 4 bases at J, with 10 bases between the two ends. CDR1 LGHNA and CDR2 YSLEER come from the germline V gene.

This clonotype has ten or more counts. V gene TRBV28 combines with J gene TRBJ2-3; no definite D call. CDR1 is MDHEN and CDR2 is SYDVKM in the germline V gene. The CDR3 consists of 12 residues. The ends were cut back, 3 bases at V and 14 bases at J, with 15 bases in the middle. The CDR3 region is CASSLKIARRYF. The CDR3 DNA follows: TGTGCCAGCAGTTTGAAGATCGCTCGACGGTATTTT.

This clonotype was seen more than once but under ten times. The chain uses TRBV7-2 and TRBJ2-1, with D unclear. Germline loops: CDR1 SGHTA, CDR2 FQGNSA. The CDR3 covers 13 residues. Deletions cut 3 bases from V and 4 bases from J, with 7 bases between. CDR3 region: CASSLTNYNEQFF. The CDR3 nucleotides read TGTGCCAGCAGCTTGACCAATTACAATGAGCAGTTCTTC.

This clonotype was observed at least ten times. This sequence joins TRBV19 and TRBJ2-5; D perhaps matches TRBD1 (6 bases). The germline V and J ends were trimmed by 8 bases and 2 bases, with 12 bases remaining between them. Germline lookup yields CDR1 LNHDA and CDR2 SQIVND (reference sequence). CDR3 length: 13 amino acids. Here the CDR3 DNA reads TGTGCCAGTTCCGGGACACCGCAAGAGACCCAGTACTTC. Protein product: CASSGTPQETQYF.

CDR3 sequence reads: CASSWGVKGFYEQYF. The CDR3 coding sequence is TGTGCCAGCAGCTGGGGGGTAAAGGGCTTCTACGAGCAGTACTTC. The chain combines TRBV5-6 with TRBJ2-7; D possibly corresponds to TRBD2 (6 bases). The CDR3 runs to 15 residues. Between the trimmed V and J ends, which lost 3 bases and 3 bases, there was a span of 16 bases. CDR1 and CDR2 from the germline V gene are SGHDT and YYEEEE.

This clonotype was counted many times. The chain uses TRBV7-9 and TRBJ1-1; no reliable D call. Germline loops: CDR1 SEHNR, CDR2 FQNEAQ (reference sequence). The CDR3 loop spans 12 amino acids. The ends were cut back, 11 bases at V and 0 bases at J, with 10 bases in the middle. CDR3 coding DNA: TGTGCCGCTGGCCAAGTGAACACTGAAGCTTTCTTT. The encoded protein is CAAGQVNTEAFF.